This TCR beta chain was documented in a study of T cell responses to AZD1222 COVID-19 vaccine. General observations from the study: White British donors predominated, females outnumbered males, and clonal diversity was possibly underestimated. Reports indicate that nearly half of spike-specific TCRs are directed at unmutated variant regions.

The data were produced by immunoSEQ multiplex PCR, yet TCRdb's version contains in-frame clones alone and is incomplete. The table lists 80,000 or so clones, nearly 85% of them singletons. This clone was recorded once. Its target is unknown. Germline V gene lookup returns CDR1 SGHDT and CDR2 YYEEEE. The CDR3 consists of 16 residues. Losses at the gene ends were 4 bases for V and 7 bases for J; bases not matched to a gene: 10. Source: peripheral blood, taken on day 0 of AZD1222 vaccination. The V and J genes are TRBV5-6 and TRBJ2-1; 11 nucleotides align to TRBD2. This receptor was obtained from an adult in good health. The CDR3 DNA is TGTGCCAGCAGCGAACTAGCGGGAGTCGTCGCTAATGAGCAGTTCTTC. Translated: CASSELAGVVANEQFF.